Listed here are 22 T cell receptor beta chains from one sample, sequenced in a study of cytomegalovirus exposure and HLA in healthy donors. Amplification used 60 Vbeta primers and 13 Jbeta primers. Profiled with immunoSEQ multiplex PCR; TCRdb holds only in-frame clones, not every one. Here the sample spans around 130,000 clones, 80% being singletons. Material: PBMCs. The receptor set was obtained from a woman aged 40 to 50 in good health and CMV-seronegative.

At least ten counts were recorded for this clone. The chain combines TRBV6-4 with TRBJ2-1; 10 bases fit TRBD2. This CDR3 is 15 amino acids long. Germline lookup yields CDR1 MRHNA and CDR2 SNTAGT. V was clipped by 3 bases and J by 7 bases; unmatched bases: 6. This CDR3 is CASSEDSGGPNEQFF. The CDR3, as DNA: TGTGCCAGCAGTGAAGATAGCGGGGGGCCTAATGAGCAGTTCTTC.

This sequence joins TRBV23-1 and TRBJ1-1; possibly TRBD1 for D (6 bases). TRBV23-1 is an ORF for which the function is uncertain. The V end lost 4 bases, the J end lost 12 bases, and 21 bases lay between the germline ends. The length of the CDR3 is 14 residues. The CDR3 DNA sequence: TGCGCCAGCAGTCTTAAGAGGGGGTGGAGGAAAACTTTCTTT. Encoded protein: CASSLKRGWRKTFF.

The chain is built from TRBV4-1 and TRBJ1-3; D is uncertain. Germline assignment: CDR1 MGHRA and CDR2 YSYEKL. CDR3 length: 17 amino acids. Trimming pared 4 bases from V and 2 bases from J, leaving 18 bases between. In DNA, the CDR3 is TGCGCCAGCAGCCCGAAACGGGGAGGGATCGCTGGAAACACCATATATTTT. It translates to CASSPKRGGIAGNTIYF.

The chain recombines TRBV29-1 with TRBJ1-1; D gene uncertain. There are 11 residues in the CDR3. The V gene lost 6 bases and the J gene lost 0 bases, with 5 bases spanning the gap. Germline V CDR1 and CDR2: SQVTM, ANQGSEA. The CDR3 is CSVFMNTEAFF. The CDR3 region has the DNA TGCAGCGTATTCATGAACACTGAAGCTTTCTTT.

This chain joins TRBV28 and TRBJ1-5; D might be TRBD1 (5 bases). Germline CDR1 is MDHEN and CDR2 is SYDVKM. The CDR3 sequence is 14 residues long. V shed 3 bases and J shed 6 bases, with 12 bases lying between them. The CDR3 loop is CASSLGGGVQPQHF. CDR3 DNA: TGTGCCAGCAGTTTGGGGGGTGGTGTTCAGCCCCAGCATTTT.

This clone was found once. The rearrangement joins TRBV2 to TRBJ1-2, with D possibly matching TRBD1 (5 bases). Germline V lookup: CDR1 SNHLY, CDR2 FYNNEI. V was shortened by 8 bases and J by 0 bases, with 13 bases between the two germline ends. The CDR3 runs to 14 residues. As DNA, the CDR3 is TGTGCCAGCGCGAAGGGAGGGGCTAACTATGGCTACACCTTC. It is translated as CASAKGGANYGYTF.

The chain combines TRBV19 with TRBJ2-7, with 9 bases lining up with TRBD1. The germline V gene has CDR1 LNHDA and CDR2 SQIVND (reference sequence). V dropped 1 base and J dropped 5; count of bases not matched to a gene: 6. CDR3 length: 15 amino acids. CDR3 DNA sequence: TGTGCCAGTAGTATAGGGACAGGGGTTAACCACGAGCAGTACTTC. It encodes CASSIGTGVNHEQYF.

The rearrangement joins TRBV7-6 to TRBJ2-7, with TRBD1 matching over 7 bases. The CDR3 is 17 amino acids. CDR1 and CDR2 (germline): SGHVS, FNYEAQ. With V trimmed by 1 base and J by 5 bases, 14 bases remained unmatched. The CDR3 DNA follows: TGTGCCAGCAGCTTAGAGGCCGCTGGGGGACAGCCCGACGAGCAGTACTTC. It codes for CASSLEAAGGQPDEQYF.

The chain joins TRBV27 to TRBJ2-7, with 11 bases lining up with TRBD2. There are 15 residues in the CDR3. V gave up 2 bases and J gave up 3 bases; unmatched junction bases: 3. Germline-derived CDR1 and CDR2 are MNHEY and SMNVEV (reference sequence). The CDR3: CASSLTSGGYYEQYF. CDR3 bases: TGTGCCAGCAGTTTAACTAGCGGGGGTTACTACGAGCAGTACTTC.

The chain joins TRBV29-1 to TRBJ1-2; D ambiguous. CDR1 and CDR2 from the germline V gene are SQVTM and ANQGSEA. The V end lost 6 bases, the J end lost 0 bases, and 17 bases lay between the germline ends. This CDR3 comprises 15 residues. In DNA form, the CDR3 reads TGCAGCGTGGCTCGCACACACCTAGCTAACTATGGCTACACCTTC. The encoded protein is CSVARTHLANYGYTF. The full variable domain, completed using reference TRBV29-1 and TRBJ1-2, is SAVISQKPSRDICQRGTSLTIQCQVDSQVTMMFWYRQQPGQSLTLIATANQGSEATYESGFVIDKFPISRPNLTFSTLTVSNMSPEDSSIYLCSVARTHLANYGYTFGSGTRLTVV.

The chain uses TRBV18 and TRBJ2-1, with a possible D match to TRBD2 (6 bases). The CDR3 contains 16 residues. Trimming left V 0 bases short and J 10 bases short, with 19 bases between. Germline CDR1 reads KGHSH; CDR2 reads LQKENI. The CDR3 nucleotides read TGTGCCAGCTCACCACCAGCGGGCCAACGAGGTGGAGAGCAGTTCTTC. As protein: CASSPPAGQRGGEQFF.

DNA for the CDR3: TGTGCCAGCAGTTTATGGGGTAGGGGCGTTAATGAAAAACTGTTTTTT. This encodes CASSLWGRGVNEKLFF. The gene calls are TRBV27 and TRBJ1-4; possible D gene TRBD1, 5 bases. Germline V gives CDR1 MNHEY, CDR2 SMNVEV (reference sequence). Trimming stripped 1 base from V and 4 bases from J, with 13 bases between. The CDR3 is 16 amino acids.

The table lists this clone with a count of one. This chain links TRBV7-2 with TRBJ2-1; D gene ambiguous. V lost 2 bases and J lost 6, with 2 bases in between. This CDR3 spans 11 amino acids. Germline loops: CDR1 SGHTA, CDR2 FQGNSA. The DNA for the CDR3 is TGTGCCAGCAGCTTACTCAATGAGCAGTTCTTC. Amino acid sequence: CASSLLNEQFF.

The rearrangement uses TRBV27 and TRBJ1-5, with D possibly being TRBD1 (6 bases). Trimming shortened V by 3 bases and J by 0 bases, and 12 bases separated the two germline ends. Germline values: CDR1 MNHEY, CDR2 SMNVEV (reference sequence). This CDR3 contains 16 residues. CDR3: CASSFPDSNSNQPQHF. In DNA, the CDR3 is TGTGCCAGCAGTTTCCCGGACAGCAATAGCAATCAGCCCCAGCATTTT.

The chain combines TRBV18 with TRBJ2-7; tentatively, D is TRBD1 (5 bases). The CDR3 has 15 residues. Germline V gene lookup returns CDR1 KGHSH and CDR2 LQKENI. The V end lost 2 bases, the J end lost 4 bases, and 15 bases lay between the germline ends. The CDR3 DNA reads TGTGCCAGCTCACCAGGTTCCCAGGGCGTTTACGAGCAGTACTTC. Amino acid sequence: CASSPGSQGVYEQYF. Full variable domain (missing parts from reference TRBV18 and TRBJ2-7): NAGVMQNPRHLVRRRGQEARLRCSPMKGHSHVYWYRQLPEEGLKFMVYLQKENIIDESGMPKERFSAEFPKEGPSILRIQQVVRGDSAAYFCASSPGSQGVYEQYFGPGTRLTVT.

The chain couples TRBV2 to TRBJ2-2; TRBD1 might be the D (6 bases). Trimming took 6 bases from V and 5 from J, leaving 16 bases between them. There are 15 residues in the CDR3. Per the germline V gene, CDR1 is SNHLY and CDR2 is FYNNEI. CDR3: CASRKTGSGTGELFF. The CDR3 DNA sequence: TGTGCCAGCAGAAAAACAGGGTCCGGAACCGGGGAGCTGTTTTTT. Full variable domain (missing parts from reference TRBV2 and TRBJ2-2): EPEVTQTPSHQVTQMGQEVILRCVPISNHLYFYWYRQILGQKVEFLVSFYNNEISEKSEIFDDQFSVERPDGSNFTLKIRSTKLEDSAMYFCASRKTGSGTGELFFGEGSRLTVL.

The chain combines TRBV29-1 with TRBJ2-1, with 9 positions matching TRBD2. Germline V gene data show CDR1 as SQVTM and CDR2 as ANQGSEA. There are 18 residues in the CDR3. V lost 0 bases, J lost 3 bases, and 12 bases stayed unmatched. The CDR3 loop reads CSVEDRQATSGGYNEQFF. The CDR3 region has the DNA TGCAGCGTTGAAGATCGGCAAGCGACTAGCGGAGGCTACAATGAGCAGTTCTTC.

The chain links TRBV7-9 to TRBJ1-2; D gene unclear. V lost 1 base to trimming and J lost 4 bases, with 13 bases between them. The length of the CDR3 is 15 residues. CDR1 SEHNR and CDR2 FQNEAQ come from the germline V gene (reference sequence). The CDR3 loop reads CASSLVEAAPYGYTF. CDR3 bases: TGTGCCAGCAGCTTAGTAGAGGCGGCACCCTATGGCTACACCTTC.

V is TRBV19 and J is TRBJ2-5; 11 bases align to TRBD2. The CDR3 is 15 residues long. The V gene's germline CDR1 is LNHDA and CDR2 SQIVND (reference sequence). The trim removed 5 bases at V and 2 bases at J, leaving 4 bases unmatched. CDR3 in amino acids: CASSPGTSGQETQYF. In DNA, the CDR3 is TGTGCCAGTAGTCCCGGGACTAGCGGACAAGAGACCCAGTACTTC.

The chain is built from TRBV4-1 and TRBJ2-1; a weak D match, TRBD2 (6 bases). The CDR3 has 13 amino acids. Per germline, CDR1 MGHRA and CDR2 YSYEKL. The germline V and J ends were trimmed by 1 base and 8 bases, with 9 bases remaining between them. In DNA, the CDR3 is TGCGCCAGCAGCCAAGGATGGGAGGATGAGCAGTTCTTC. It codes for CASSQGWEDEQFF.

This chain uses TRBV9 with TRBJ2-1; TRBD2 is a possible D gene (6 bases). Trimming cost V 3 bases and J 0 bases, with 19 bases left between them. CDR1 and CDR2 (germline): SGDLS, YYNGEE. The CDR3 contains 18 residues. The CDR3 DNA reads as TGTGCCAGCAGCGCCAGTACTAGCAGCCTGAGCTCCTACAATGAGCAGTTCTTC. Its translation is CASSASTSSLSSYNEQFF. Filled out from reference TRBV9 and TRBJ2-1, the complete variable domain reads DSGVTQTPKHLITATGQRVTLRCSPRSGDLSVYWYQQSLDQGLQFLIQYYNGEERAKGNILERFSAQQFPDLHSELNLSSLELGDSALYFCASSASTSSLSSYNEQFFGPGTRLTVL.

The gene calls are TRBV28 and TRBJ1-2; TRBD1 matches 10 bases. The germline V gene encodes CDR1 MDHEN and CDR2 SYDVKM. V gave up 3 bases and J gave up 7 bases; unmatched junction bases: 8. The CDR3 loop spans 15 amino acids. Here the CDR3 DNA reads TGTGCCAGCAGTTTCCCGACAGGGGGCGGGAGTGGCTACACCTTC. Translation gives CASSFPTGGGSGYTF.